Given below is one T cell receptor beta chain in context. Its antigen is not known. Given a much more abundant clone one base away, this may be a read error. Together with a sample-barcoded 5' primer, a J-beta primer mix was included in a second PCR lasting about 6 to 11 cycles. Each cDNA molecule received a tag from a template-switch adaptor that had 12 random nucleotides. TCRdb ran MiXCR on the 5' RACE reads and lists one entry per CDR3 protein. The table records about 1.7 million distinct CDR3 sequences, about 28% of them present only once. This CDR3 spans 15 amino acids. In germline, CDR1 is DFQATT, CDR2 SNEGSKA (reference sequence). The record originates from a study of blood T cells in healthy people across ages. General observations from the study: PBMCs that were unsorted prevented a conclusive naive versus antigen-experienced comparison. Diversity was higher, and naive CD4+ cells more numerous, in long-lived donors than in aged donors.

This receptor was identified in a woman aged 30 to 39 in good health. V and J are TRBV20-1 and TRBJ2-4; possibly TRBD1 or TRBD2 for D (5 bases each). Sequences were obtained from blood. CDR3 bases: TGCTGTGCTAGCTGGCCAGGGCGATCCAAAAACATTCAGTACTTC. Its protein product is CCASWPGRSKNIQYF.